This T cell receptor beta chain was sequenced for a study of shared clonotypes between healthy human individuals. The data were produced by immunoSEQ multiplex PCR, yet TCRdb's version contains in-frame clones alone and is incomplete. The sample lists about half a million clones, about 72% seen once, with around 12% in the top ten. Germline V gene data show CDR1 as GTSNPN and CDR2 as SVGIG (reference sequence). The V gene lost 3 bases and the J gene lost 10 bases, with 19 bases spanning the gap. The CDR3 has 14 residues. For genomic DNA, unsorted samples relied on around 81 million PBMCs. This sequence originates from a middle-aged woman in good health. Some clones in this sample may be carry-over from other donors' samples. The chain is built from TRBV30 and TRBJ2-1; D gene uncertain. Source material: PBMCs. The DNA of the CDR3 is TGTGCCTGGAGGGATGGTGGGAACTCTTGGGAGCAGTTCTTC. Translated: CAWRDGGNSWEQFF.